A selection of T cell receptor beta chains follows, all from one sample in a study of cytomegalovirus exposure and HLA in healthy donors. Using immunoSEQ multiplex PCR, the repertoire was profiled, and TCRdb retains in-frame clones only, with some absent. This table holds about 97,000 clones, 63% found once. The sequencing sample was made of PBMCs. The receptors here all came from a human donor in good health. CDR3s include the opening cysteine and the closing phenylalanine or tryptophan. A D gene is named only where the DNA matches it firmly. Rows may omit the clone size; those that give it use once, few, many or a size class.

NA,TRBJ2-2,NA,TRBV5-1,CASRRGGTGELFF,TGCGCCAGCAGGAGGGGGGGCACCGGGGAGCTGTTTTTT
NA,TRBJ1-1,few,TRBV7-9,CASSLAEGRRKAFF,TGTGCCAGCAGCTTAGCTGAGGGTCGACGGAAAGCTTTCTTT
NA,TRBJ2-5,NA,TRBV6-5,CASSYRLQETQYF,TGTGCCAGCAGTTACCGACTCCAAGAGACCCAGTACTTC
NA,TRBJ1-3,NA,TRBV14,CASSQQTYGNTIYF,TGTGCCAGCAGCCAACAGACTTATGGAAACACCATATATTTT
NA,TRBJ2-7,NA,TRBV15,CATSRDGTGVGEQYF,TGTGCCACCAGCAGAGATGGGACGGGGGTTGGCGAGCAGTACTTC
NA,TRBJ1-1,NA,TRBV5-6,CASSRTFFQNTEAFF,TGTGCCAGCAGCAGGACATTTTTTCAGAACACTGAAGCTTTCTTT
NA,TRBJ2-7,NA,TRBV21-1,CASSKGLAGGQSSYEQYF,TGTGCCAGCAGCAAGGGACTAGCGGGAGGGCAAAGCTCCTACGAGCAGTACTTC
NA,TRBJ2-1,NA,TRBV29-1,CRVKGGGLNNEQFF,TGCAGGGTTAAGGGGGGGGGTTTGAACAATGAGCAGTTCTTC
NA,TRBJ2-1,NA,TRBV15,CATAWYRSSYNEQFF,TGTGCCACCGCGTGGTATCGAAGCTCCTACAATGAGCAGTTCTTC
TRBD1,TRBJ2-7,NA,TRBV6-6,CASSYSLDRAYEQYF,TGTGCCAGCAGTTACTCCTTGGACAGGGCCTACGAGCAGTACTTC
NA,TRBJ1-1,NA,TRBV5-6,CASSLEGLGADTEAFF,TGTGCCAGCAGCTTGGAAGGTCTTGGTGCGGACACTGAAGCTTTCTTT
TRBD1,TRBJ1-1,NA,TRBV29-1,CSVDRGHGTEAFF,TGCAGCGTTGATAGGGGGCACGGCACTGAAGCTTTCTTT
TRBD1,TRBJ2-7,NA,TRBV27,CASSLQGARYEQYF,TGTGCCAGCAGTTTACAGGGGGCTAGGTACGAGCAGTACTTC
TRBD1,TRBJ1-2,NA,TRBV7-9,CASSLTPDRDYGYTF,TGTGCCAGCAGCTTAACTCCGGACAGGGACTATGGCTACACCTTC
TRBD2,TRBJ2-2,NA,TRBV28,CASSPRTSGTGELFF,TGTGCCAGCAGTCCCCGGACTAGCGGTACCGGGGAGCTGTTTTTT
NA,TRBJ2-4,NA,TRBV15,CATSRDPGIAKNIQYF,TGTGCCACCAGCAGAGATCCGGGGATCGCCAAAAACATTCAGTACTTC
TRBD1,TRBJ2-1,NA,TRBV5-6,CASSLGTETYNEQFF,TGTGCCAGCAGCTTAGGGACAGAGACCTACAATGAGCAGTTCTTC
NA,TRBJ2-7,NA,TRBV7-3,CASSLDQGNYEQYF,TGTGCCAGCAGCTTAGATCAGGGGAACTACGAGCAGTACTTC
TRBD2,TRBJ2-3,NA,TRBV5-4,CASSPVAGGLTDTQYF,TGTGCCAGCAGCCCTGTAGCGGGAGGACTCACAGATACGCAGTATTTT
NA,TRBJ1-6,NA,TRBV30,CAWSAGTLLHF,TGTGCCTGGAGCGCGGGGACCTTACTCCACTTT
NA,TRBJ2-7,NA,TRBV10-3,CAISETESYEQYF,TGTGCCATCAGTGAGACAGAATCCTACGAGCAGTACTTC
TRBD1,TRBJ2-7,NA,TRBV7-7,CASSSTGGRISYEQYF,TGTGCTAGCAGCTCAACAGGGGGCCGGATCTCCTACGAGCAGTACTTC
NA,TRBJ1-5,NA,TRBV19,CASSIDQVGQPQHF,TGTGCCAGTAGTATAGATCAGGTGGGCCAGCCCCAGCATTTT
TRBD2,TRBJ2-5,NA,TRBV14,CASSQVAGGPAETQYF,TGTGCCAGCAGCCAAGTAGCGGGAGGGCCGGCGGAGACCCAGTACTTC
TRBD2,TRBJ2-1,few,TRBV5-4,CASSGAGTSGYNEQFF,TGTGCCAGCAGCGGAGCCGGGACTAGCGGATACAATGAGCAGTTCTTC
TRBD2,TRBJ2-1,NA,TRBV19,CASSIDSGAPLTYNEQFF,TGTGCCAGTAGTATAGATAGCGGGGCCCCCCTGACCTACAATGAGCAGTTCTTC
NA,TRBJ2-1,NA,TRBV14,CASSQGGWRNNEQFF,TGTGCCAGCAGCCAAGGTGGGTGGCGGAACAATGAGCAGTTCTTC
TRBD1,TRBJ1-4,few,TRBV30,CACTRDRVFEKLFF,TGTGCCTGCACCCGGGACAGGGTTTTTGAAAAACTGTTTTTT
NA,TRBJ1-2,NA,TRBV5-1,CASSLGPQGTANYGYTF,TGCGCCAGCAGCTTGGGTCCGCAGGGTACCGCTAACTATGGCTACACCTTC